Below, 31 T cell receptor beta chains from the same sample are listed, as sequenced in a study of cytomegalovirus exposure and HLA in healthy donors. Both 60 Vbeta primers and 13 Jbeta primers went into the PCR. Generated by immunoSEQ multiplex PCR, the TCRdb table keeps only in-frame clones and is missing some. The sample has fewer than 200,000 clones, over 9.5% seen once. Sequences were obtained from PBMCs. These receptors were obtained from a man in his fifties or sixties in good health and CMV-seropositive.

The chain carries TRBV5-6 and TRBJ1-2; 9 nucleotides agree with TRBD1. CDR3 length: 14 residues. Losses at the gene ends were 3 bases for V and 5 bases for J; bases not matched to a gene: 5. CDR1 and CDR2 (germline): SGHDT, YYEEEE. CDR3 loop: CASSWTGDPYGYTF. The CDR3 DNA reads TGTGCCAGCAGCTGGACAGGGGACCCTTATGGCTACACCTTC.

The chain links TRBV28 to TRBJ2-5; TRBD1 matches at 9 bases. The CDR3 spans 14 residues. The V and J ends lost 6 bases and 1 base, in that order; junction bases with no gene match: 3. CDR1 MDHEN and CDR2 SYDVKM come from the germline V gene. The DNA of the CDR3 is TGTGCCAGCAGGCTGACAGGGGGCCAAGAGACCCAGTACTTC. Its translation is CASRLTGGQETQYF.

In its sample, this clone was seen a few times. V is TRBV14 and J is TRBJ1-5, with D hard to call. CDR3 length: 17 amino acids. Germline values: CDR1 SGHDN, CDR2 FVKESK. Trimming removed 4 bases at V and 0 bases at J, with 16 bases between. This chain's CDR3 is CASSRGPTTFSNQPQHF. The CDR3 bases are TGTGCCAGCAGCCGAGGACCGACTACTTTTAGCAATCAGCCCCAGCATTTT.

The rearrangement links TRBV9 to TRBJ2-7; D uncertain. Per the germline V gene, CDR1 is SGDLS and CDR2 is YYNGEE. This CDR3 comprises 13 residues. Deletions cut 0 bases from V and 4 bases from J, with 8 bases between. The CDR3 nucleotides are TGTGCCAGCAGCGTAGACGGGTGGTACGAGCAGTACTTC. It specifies CASSVDGWYEQYF.

CDR3 bases: TGTGCCAGCAGTAAAGACGGGACAGGGAGGACAGATACGCAGTATTTT. Translating it yields CASSKDGTGRTDTQYF. The V gene is TRBV6-4, the J gene TRBJ2-3, with 9 bases matching TRBD1. V dropped 5 bases and J dropped 3; count of bases not matched to a gene: 9. There are 16 residues in the CDR3. Germline V lookup: CDR1 MRHNA, CDR2 SNTAGT.

The chain has TRBV5-1 and TRBJ1-6; TRBD1 is a possible D gene (5 bases). The V gene lost 5 bases and the J gene lost 7 bases, with 13 bases spanning the gap. The CDR3 runs 14 residues. Germline V gene lookup returns CDR1 SGHRS and CDR2 YFSETQ. In nucleotides, the CDR3 is TGCGCCAGCAGGTCACAGGAACCAAATTCACCCCTCCACTTT. It yields the protein CASRSQEPNSPLHF.

This clone showed up just a few times. The chain uses TRBV4-2 and TRBJ2-4; weak D call: TRBD2 (6 bases). Germline V gives CDR1 LGHNA, CDR2 YNFKEQ. The CDR3 is 16 residues long. The V gene lost 1 base and the J gene lost 5 bases, with 15 bases spanning the gap. CDR3 DNA: TGTGCCAGCAGCCAAGGGAGGGACGAGGTGGAAAACATTCAGTACTTC. This translates into CASSQGRDEVENIQYF.

The chain combines TRBV19 with TRBJ2-2; TRBD2 matches 12 bases. Germline V gene data show CDR1 as LNHDA and CDR2 as SQIVND (reference sequence). The V and J ends lost 7 bases and 4 bases, in that order; junction bases with no gene match: 13. The CDR3 extends over 18 amino acids. The CDR3 reads CASTPLAGGPGGTGELFF. The CDR3 DNA reads as TGTGCCAGTACCCCCCTAGCGGGGGGGCCTGGCGGCACCGGGGAGCTGTTTTTT.

This clone showed up just a few times. V usage is TRBV5-6 and J usage is TRBJ2-5; D uncertain. The CDR3 totals 13 residues. Trimming took off 2 bases at V and 2 bases at J, with 7 bases between the two ends. Germline CDR1 and CDR2: SGHDT and YYEEEE. CDR3 loop: CASSLGRQETQYF. DNA of the CDR3: TGTGCCAGCAGCTTAGGCAGGCAAGAGACCCAGTACTTC.

The chain joins TRBV10-1 to TRBJ2-5, with TRBD2 identical over 11 bases. The CDR3 contains 15 residues. Germline-derived CDR1 and CDR2 are WNHNN and SYGVQD (reference sequence). Losses at the gene ends were 5 bases for V and 1 base for J; bases not matched to a gene: 3. CDR3 region: CASSSGLAAQETQYF. CDR3 in DNA: TGCGCCAGCAGTTCGGGACTAGCGGCCCAAGAGACCCAGTACTTC.

The CDR3 region has the DNA TGTGCCAGCAGGTCCTCTAGCGGGGGCCTAGGGGCCCAGTACTTC. Its protein is CASRSSSGGLGAQYF. The chain carries TRBV25-1 and TRBJ2-5; 10 nucleotides align to TRBD2. CDR1 is MGHDK and CDR2 is SYGVNS in the germline V gene. V gave up 6 bases and J gave up 9 bases; unmatched junction bases: 13. The CDR3 covers 15 residues.

The chain couples TRBV7-2 to TRBJ2-3; a possible D gene is TRBD2 (5 bases). CDR3 length: 17 residues. Trimming removed 2 bases from V and 0 bases from J, with 15 bases in between. The germline V gene encodes CDR1 SGHTA and CDR2 FQGNSA. The CDR3 DNA reads as TGTGCCAGCAGCTTAATGTACCGGGGAGCTAGCACAGATACGCAGTATTTT. Residues: CASSLMYRGASTDTQYF.

This rearrangement joins TRBV2 to TRBJ2-2, with 8 bases that match TRBD1. Germline assignment: CDR1 SNHLY and CDR2 FYNNEI. This CDR3 comprises 14 residues. Unmatched junction bases numbered 6, after V lost 5 bases and J lost 7 bases. CDR3 sequence (DNA): TGTGCCAGCAGTCCGGGACAGGTTGGCGGGGAGCTGTTTTTT. Translation gives CASSPGQVGGELFF.

The sample holds a few counts of this clone. V is TRBV29-1 and J is TRBJ2-1; a possible D gene is TRBD1 (5 bases). The length of the CDR3 is 12 residues. Germline CDR1 is SQVTM and CDR2 is ANQGSEA. V was trimmed by 0 bases and J by 8 bases, leaving 8 bases between them. As DNA, the CDR3 is TGCAGCGTTGAAGACCGGACACATGAGCAGTTCTTC. As protein: CSVEDRTHEQFF.

Only a few counts were recorded for this clone. V is TRBV6-1 and J is TRBJ1-1, with D tentatively TRBD1 (5 bases). Germline V gene sequence: CDR1 MNHNS, CDR2 SASEGT. The V and J ends lost 1 base and 5 bases respectively, with 14 bases between them. The CDR3 covers 15 residues. CDR3 in DNA: TGTGCCAGCAGTGAAGAAGGCCTGGGGCTTACTGAAGCTTTCTTT. Protein sequence: CASSEEGLGLTEAFF.

This clone occurred a few times. The J gene is TRBJ2-7, the V gene TRBV7-9, with TRBD1 identical over 7 bases. V trimming: 6 bases; J trimming: 6 bases; junction bases outside the gene matches: 8. Germline CDR1 SEHNR, CDR2 FQNEAQ (reference sequence). The CDR3 is 13 residues long. The CDR3 is CASRPDRESEQYV. DNA for the CDR3: TGTGCCAGCAGACCCGACAGGGAAAGCGAGCAGTACGTC.

The chain employs TRBV9 and TRBJ2-3; D unclear. CDR3 length equals 13 residues. V lost 1 base, J lost 2 bases, and 5 bases lay in between. Germline V gives CDR1 SGDLS, CDR2 YYNGEE. The CDR3 reads CASSVRLTDTQYF. As DNA, the CDR3 is TGTGCCAGCAGCGTACGTCTCACAGATACGCAGTATTTT.

The CDR3 DNA reads as TGTGCCAGCAGCTTAGGGAGGGGGCGAGGCTACACCTTC. It yields the protein CASSLGRGRGYTF. V usage is TRBV11-3 and J usage is TRBJ1-2; 7 nucleotides match TRBD1. Germline CDR1 and CDR2: SGHNT and YENEEA. The length of the CDR3 is 13 residues. Trimming removed 1 base from V and 8 bases from J; junction bases left unmatched: 4.

This chain links TRBV4-1 with TRBJ1-3; D might be TRBD1 (5 bases). V was cut by 0 bases and J by 0 bases, with 6 bases left in between. CDR1 MGHRA and CDR2 YSYEKL come from the germline V gene. This CDR3 spans 15 amino acids. CDR3 DNA sequence: TGCGCCAGCAGCCAAGACAGGGCCTCTGGAAACACCATATATTTT. It encodes CASSQDRASGNTIYF.

A few counts support this clone. The rearrangement uses TRBV5-1 and TRBJ2-3, with 9 nucleotides matching TRBD2. CDR1 and CDR2 (germline): SGHRS, YFSETQ. The V segment lost 5 bases and the J segment 6 bases; nucleotides outside the gene matches: 7. There are 14 residues in the CDR3. The CDR3 DNA sequence: TGCGCCAGCAGAAGTCGCGGGGGGGCGGATACGCAGTATTTT. Encoded protein: CASRSRGGADTQYF.

As for this clone: Different DNA sequences within this sample yield the same CDR3. The J gene is TRBJ2-7, the V gene TRBV7-8, with 7 bases matching TRBD1. The CDR3 sequence is 14 residues long. Germline assignment: CDR1 SGHVS and CDR2 FQNEAQ. V lost 4 bases to trimming and J lost 4 bases; unmatched junction nucleotides: 7. CDR3 in DNA: TGTGCCAGCAGCTCCACAGGGGCAAGATACGAGCAGTACGTC. Protein: CASSSTGARYEQYV.

The chain employs TRBV7-9 and TRBJ2-1; possibly TRBD1 for D (5 bases). The CDR3 consists of 13 residues. The V end lost 1 base, the J end lost 7 bases, and 8 bases lay between the germline ends. CDR1 is SEHNR, CDR2 FQNEAQ, per germline (reference sequence). The DNA of the CDR3 is TGTGCCAGCAGCTTAGGGGGCTCTAATGAGCAGTTCTTC. Translated: CASSLGGSNEQFF.

The chain is built from TRBV5-1 and TRBJ2-3; 8 bases fit TRBD1. J gave up 2 bases and V 2 bases, and 4 bases lay outside the gene matches. The CDR3 is 15 amino acids. Germline V CDR1 and CDR2: SGHRS, YFSETQ. As DNA, the CDR3 is TGCGCCAGCAGCTTACGGACAGGGTACACAGATACGCAGTATTTT. Translation gives CASSLRTGYTDTQYF.

The CDR3 nucleotides read TGTGCCAGCTCACCGGACAGGGGGCGTAATTCACCCCTCCACTTT. As protein: CASSPDRGRNSPLHF. V and J are TRBV18 and TRBJ1-6; 11 bases agree with TRBD1. The CDR3 spans 15 residues. Unmatched junction bases numbered 1, after V lost 3 bases and J lost 6 bases. Germline V lookup: CDR1 KGHSH, CDR2 LQKENI.

The chain carries TRBV2 and TRBJ1-3; 7 bases match TRBD1. The CDR3 sequence is 15 residues long. Germline trimming cut 9 bases from V and 0 bases from J; bases unmatched to any gene: 8. Germline V gene data show CDR1 as SNHLY and CDR2 as FYNNEI. CDR3 region: CASGRQGFSGNTIYF. The CDR3 DNA is TGTGCCAGTGGGCGACAGGGCTTCTCTGGAAACACCATATATTTT.

The V gene is TRBV6-5, the J gene TRBJ1-2; D is uncertain. The germline V gene has CDR1 MNHEY and CDR2 SVGAGI. This CDR3 has 15 residues. Trimming left V 6 bases short and J 3 bases short, with 17 bases between. This CDR3 is CASSSYGSSHYGYTF. DNA for the CDR3: TGTGCCAGCAGCTCGTATGGCAGTTCTCACTATGGCTACACCTTC.

This clone occurred a few times. The chain uses TRBV19 and TRBJ1-1, with TRBD1 identical over 8 bases. Trimming removed 4 bases from V and 4 bases from J; junction bases left unmatched: 8. The germline CDR1 and CDR2 sequences are LNHDA and SQIVND (reference sequence). CDR3 size: 15 residues. CDR3 in DNA: TGTGCCAGTAGTACCGCGACAGGGGCGGGCACTGAAGCTTTCTTT. It codes for CASSTATGAGTEAFF.

This clone appeared a few times. The gene calls are TRBV18 and TRBJ1-2; 7 bases are shared with TRBD1. CDR3 size: 16 residues. Trimming took 6 bases from V and 2 from J; bases not matched to a gene: 12. Germline CDR1 KGHSH, CDR2 LQKENI. CDR3 nucleotides: TGTGCCAGCTCCCCCCAAGGAGGGGGCGTGAACTATGGCTACACCTTC. Translation gives CASSPQGGGVNYGYTF.

This clone turned up a few times. The chain recombines TRBV5-8 with TRBJ1-1, with no clear D. The germline V gene encodes CDR1 SGHTS and CDR2 YDEGEE. The V end was cut by 4 bases, the J end by 4 bases, with 17 bases between. This CDR3 is built from 15 residues. CDR3 region: CASSPHRTVGTEAFF. CDR3 DNA sequence: TGTGCCAGCAGCCCCCACCGAACAGTGGGCACTGAAGCTTTCTTT.

This clone has only a few counts. V is TRBV6-5 and J is TRBJ1-1, with TRBD1 matching over 9 bases. The germline gives CDR1 MNHEY, CDR2 SVGAGI. The CDR3 length is 16 residues. V dropped 4 bases and J dropped 1; count of bases not matched to a gene: 7. The CDR3 DNA reads as TGTGCCAGCAGTTCCTCCTCGACAGGGGGGAACACTGAAGCTTTCTTT. Protein sequence: CASSSSSTGGNTEAFF.

This clone was counted only a few times. The gene calls are TRBV7-2 and TRBJ1-1, with D unresolved. The CDR3 consists of 13 residues. Germline CDR1 SGHTA, CDR2 FQGNSA. V dropped 2 bases and J dropped 1 base, with 5 bases sitting between them. In DNA, the CDR3 is TGTGCCAGCAGCTTAAACTCGAACACTGAAGCTTTCTTT. Amino acids: CASSLNSNTEAFF.